What follows are 12 T cell receptor beta chains derived from one specimen sequenced in a study of radiation and T cells in renal cell carcinoma. The sample's time point: blood 2 weeks post-SBRT. Treatment in this sample: 15 Gy SBRT to primary tumor, nephrectomy 4 weeks later. Generated by immunoSEQ multiplex PCR, the TCRdb table keeps only in-frame clones and is missing some. The sample records some 120,000 clones, more than 70% being singletons. Source: blood, taken from a patient whose treatment included radiotherapy and nephrectomy. These receptors all come from a woman in her seventies with renal cell carcinoma.

V gene TRBV27 combines with J gene TRBJ2-7; possible D gene TRBD2, 7 bases. The V gene's germline CDR1 is MNHEY and CDR2 SMNVEV (reference sequence). CDR3 length: 18 residues. Trimming pared 0 bases from V and 3 bases from J, leaving 21 bases between. The CDR3 coding sequence is TGTGCCAGCAGTTTATCGAGGGGGTGGGGGGGTCGAATCTACGAGCAGTACTTC. Residues: CASSLSRGWGGRIYEQYF.

The rearrangement joins TRBV5-1 to TRBJ1-2; 9 bases line up with TRBD1. Unmatched junction bases numbered 9, after V lost 0 bases and J lost 6 bases. Germline V gene data show CDR1 as SGHRS and CDR2 as YFSETQ. The CDR3 extends over 16 amino acids. This CDR3 is CASSLEQGAREDGYTF. CDR3 nucleotides: TGCGCCAGCAGCTTGGAACAGGGGGCGCGGGAGGATGGCTACACCTTC.

The rearrangement uses TRBV7-2 and TRBJ1-2; no clear D gene. This CDR3 has 14 amino acids. The V end lost 5 bases, the J end lost 4 bases, and 14 bases lay between the germline ends. Germline CDR1 and CDR2: SGHTA and FQGNSA. CDR3 coding DNA: TGTGCCAGCAGCCTCCGTATAGACACCTATGGCTACACCTTC. Residues: CASSLRIDTYGYTF.

The chain combines TRBV19 with TRBJ1-3, with 7 bases that match TRBD1. This CDR3 has 15 amino acids. With V trimmed by 8 bases and J by 2 bases, 9 bases remained unmatched. Per germline, CDR1 LNHDA and CDR2 SQIVND (reference sequence). CDR3 DNA: TGTGCCAGTCACAAACCCGGGACAGCTGGAAACACCATATATTTT. Translation: CASHKPGTAGNTIYF. The full variable domain, completed using reference TRBV19 and TRBJ1-3, is DGGITQSPKYLFRKEGQNVTLSCEQNLNHDAMYWYRQDPGQGLRLIYYSQIVNDFQKGDIAEGYSVSREKKESFPLTVTSAQKNPTAFYLCASHKPGTAGNTIYFGEGSWLTVV.

Worth noting for this clone: The same CDR3 is also encoded by other DNA sequences in this sample. The chain is built from TRBV6-5 and TRBJ1-1; no clear D gene. The CDR3 contains 13 residues. V was cut by 0 bases and J by 1 base, with 3 bases left in between. Per germline, CDR1 MNHEY and CDR2 SVGAGI. The CDR3 loop is CASSYSRNTEAFF. The CDR3 DNA follows: TGTGCCAGCAGTTACTCGCGGAACACTGAAGCTTTCTTT.

Points on this clone: Other DNA sequences within the sample encode an identical CDR3. The V call is TRBV7-2, the J call TRBJ2-3, with 7 bases matching TRBD2. J gave up 3 bases and V 3 bases, and 0 bases lay outside the gene matches. The CDR3 runs to 13 residues. Germline lookup yields CDR1 SGHTA and CDR2 FQGNSA. In nucleotides, the CDR3 is TGTGCCAGCAGCTTGGGACTAACAGATACGCAGTATTTT. This encodes CASSLGLTDTQYF.

V and J are TRBV30 and TRBJ2-3, with D hard to call. Germline V CDR1 and CDR2: GTSNPN, SVGIG (reference sequence). Trimming took 2 bases from V and 5 from J, leaving 5 bases between them. The CDR3 runs 11 residues. The CDR3 DNA follows: TGTGCCTGGAGTTCGGGAGATACGCAGTATTTT. Protein product: CAWSSGDTQYF.

This chain links TRBV10-2 with TRBJ1-1; 9 positions match TRBD1. This CDR3 region has 15 residues. Per the germline V gene, CDR1 is WSHSY and CDR2 is SAAADI. Losses at the gene ends were 6 bases for V and 0 bases for J; bases not matched to a gene: 5. CDR3: CASSDRGSMNTEAFF. The DNA for the CDR3 is TGCGCCAGCAGCGACAGGGGGTCCATGAACACTGAAGCTTTCTTT.

The CDR3 reads CASSGRTGPRGANVLTF. Written as DNA, the CDR3 is TGTGCCAGCAGTGGGAGGACAGGGCCTAGGGGGGCCAACGTCCTGACTTTC. J is TRBJ2-6 and V is TRBV6-1; 8 bases align to TRBD1. The CDR3 covers 17 residues. J was trimmed by 4 bases and V by 4 bases; bases with no gene match: 9. Germline V gene data show CDR1 as MNHNS and CDR2 as SASEGT.

This chain uses TRBV7-8 with TRBJ1-4; D gene uncertain. The V gene lost 0 bases and the J gene lost 8 bases, with 10 bases spanning the gap. The CDR3 contains 14 residues. CDR1 is SGHVS, CDR2 FQNEAQ, per germline. CDR3 sequence: CASSLAGLGEKLFF. Here the CDR3 DNA reads TGTGCCAGCAGCTTAGCAGGGTTGGGGGAAAAACTGTTTTTT.

The chain employs TRBV21-1 and TRBJ1-5. TRBV21-1 has pseudogene status. This CDR3 is 16 amino acids long. The CDR3 DNA is TGTGCCAGCAGCAAAGGAAACGGATTCCTCAATCAGCCCCAGCATTTT. Its protein product is CASSKGNGFLNQPQHF.

The genes are TRBV7-9 and TRBJ1-2, with 8 bases aligning to TRBD1. The germline CDR1 and CDR2 sequences are SEHNR and FQNEAQ (reference sequence). The V and J ends lost 3 bases and 1 base, in that order; junction bases with no gene match: 7. The CDR3 extends over 16 amino acids. The chain's CDR3 is CASSLGQVTHNYGYTF. CDR3 DNA sequence: TGTGCCAGCAGCTTGGGACAGGTGACACATAACTATGGCTACACCTTC.